This is a list of T cell receptor beta chains from one sample in a study of T cell changes during pregnancy in multiple sclerosis. The assay was immunoSEQ multiplex PCR, and TCRdb's table has in-frame clones only and misses some. The sample carries about 50,000 clones, around 92% recorded once. Sequences were derived from CD4+ T cells from peripheral blood mononuclear cells, sampled in the third trimester of pregnancy. The receptors derive from a female donor with multiple sclerosis, enrolled in a pregnancy study. CDR3s include the opening cysteine and the closing phenylalanine or tryptophan. D genes are given only for firm matches. The size field is filled for only some rows; it gives once, few, many or a size class.

abundance: .
j_gene: TRBJ1-1
d_gene: TRBD1
v_gene: TRBV9
CDR3aa: CASSSNRGMNTEAFF
CDR3nt: TGTGCCAGCAGCTCAAACAGGGGCATGAACACTGAAGCTTTCTTT

abundance: .
j_gene: TRBJ1-2
d_gene: .
v_gene: TRBV27
CDR3aa: CASRVGQTDMWGYTF
CDR3nt: TGTGCCAGCAGAGTTGGCCAGACGGACATGTGGGGCTACACCTTC

abundance: .
j_gene: TRBJ1-1
d_gene: TRBD1
v_gene: TRBV4-3
CDR3aa: CASSLDRVGTEAFF
CDR3nt: TGCGCCAGCAGCCTGGACAGGGTAGGCACTGAAGCTTTCTTT

abundance: few
j_gene: TRBJ1-2
d_gene: .
v_gene: TRBV7-2
CDR3aa: CASSLDRVQSRF
CDR3nt: TGTGCCAGCAGCTTAGACAGGGTTCAATCTCGCTTC

abundance: .
j_gene: TRBJ1-1
d_gene: TRBD1
v_gene: TRBV7-2
CDR3aa: CASSALTGARDTEAFF
CDR3nt: TGTGCCAGCAGCGCCTTGACAGGGGCCCGGGACACTGAAGCTTTCTTT

abundance: .
j_gene: TRBJ2-5
d_gene: TRBD2
v_gene: TRBV4-3
CDR3aa: CASSQASGVRETQYF
CDR3nt: TGCGCCAGCAGCCAAGCTAGCGGGGTTCGGGAGACCCAGTACTTC

abundance: .
j_gene: TRBJ2-3
d_gene: TRBD2
v_gene: TRBV9
CDR3aa: CASSFRGGRADTQYF
CDR3nt: TGTGCCAGCAGCTTTCGGGGGGGCAGGGCAGATACGCAGTATTTT

abundance: .
j_gene: TRBJ2-7
d_gene: .
v_gene: TRBV20-1
CDR3aa: CRPGGTYEQYF
CDR3nt: TGCAGACCGGGGGGCACCTACGAGCAGTACTTC

abundance: .
j_gene: TRBJ1-1
d_gene: TRBD1
v_gene: TRBV5-1
CDR3aa: CASSLDGQGLTEAFF
CDR3nt: TGCGCCAGCAGCCTGGACGGACAGGGGTTGACTGAAGCTTTCTTT

abundance: .
j_gene: TRBJ2-5
d_gene: TRBD2
v_gene: TRBV19
CDR3aa: CASSSGTSGEETQYF
CDR3nt: TGTGCCAGTAGTTCGGGGACTAGCGGGGAAGAGACCCAGTACTTC

abundance: .
j_gene: TRBJ1-4
d_gene: .
v_gene: TRBV6-6
CDR3aa: CASSYGSVLTNEKLFF
CDR3nt: TGTGCCAGCAGTTACGGAAGCGTTCTAACTAATGAAAAACTGTTTTTT

abundance: .
j_gene: TRBJ2-3
d_gene: TRBD2
v_gene: TRBV19
CDR3aa: CASRGTSRGVQDTQYF
CDR3nt: TGTGCCAGTAGGGGGACTAGCAGGGGGGTGCAAGATACGCAGTATTTT

abundance: once
j_gene: TRBJ2-1
d_gene: .
v_gene: TRBV5-4
CDR3aa: CASSLTGVPEQFF
CDR3nt: TGTGCCAGCAGCTTGACGGGGGTCCCTGAGCAGTTCTTC